This TCR beta chain was recorded in a study of blood T cell repertoires in COVID-19. TCRdb keeps only in-frame clones here, not all; method: immunoSEQ multiplex PCR. The sample records 300,000 to 400,000 clones, around 85% being singletons. The V end lost 7 bases, the J end lost 6 bases, and 13 bases lay between the germline ends. This CDR3 has 13 amino acids. Sequenced sample: PBMCs or T cells enriched from blood (not recorded which). The receptor's source is a woman in her 30s who had been exposed to COVID-19. V usage is TRBV12-3 or TRBV12-4 and J usage is TRBJ1-3; D may be TRBD1 (5 bases). The CDR3 protein is CASILGLENTIYF. CDR3 DNA sequence: TGTGCCAGCATTCTGGGACTGGAAAACACCATATATTTT.